Below are 32 T cell receptor beta chains sequenced from a single sample in a study of cytomegalovirus exposure and HLA in healthy donors. The PCR used 60 Vbeta and 13 Jbeta primers. Using immunoSEQ multiplex PCR, the repertoire was profiled, and TCRdb retains in-frame clones only, with some absent. This sample has about 120,000 clones, with around 75% found just once. The sample was PBMCs. These receptors were collected from a woman in her fifties or sixties in good health and CMV-seronegative.

This clone occurred many times. The V call is TRBV4-3, the J call TRBJ2-2, with a possible D match to TRBD2 (7 bases). Trimming left V 1 base short and J 10 bases short, with 25 bases between. The CDR3 is made up of 18 amino acids. CDR1 is LGHNA and CDR2 is YSLEER in the germline V gene. CDR3 sequence: CASSQGFGRGGPGVELFF. For the CDR3, the DNA is TGCGCCAGCAGCCAAGGGTTCGGCAGGGGAGGGCCGGGAGTGGAGCTGTTTTTT.

The CDR3 loop is CASRTPGYEQYF. The CDR3 bases are TGTGCCAGCAGGACCCCGGGGTACGAGCAGTACTTC. The rearrangement links TRBV6-5 to TRBJ2-7; D may be TRBD2 (5 bases). V was shortened by 6 bases and J by 4 bases, with 10 bases between the two germline ends. CDR1 is MNHEY, CDR2 SVGAGI, per germline. The length of the CDR3 is 12 residues.

The rearrangement uses TRBV11-2 and TRBJ2-2; 11 nucleotides match TRBD1. The CDR3 extends over 16 amino acids. With V trimmed by 5 bases and J by 7 bases, 9 bases remained unmatched. Germline V lookup: CDR1 SGHAT, CDR2 FQNNGV. The CDR3 nucleotides are TGTGCCAGCAGCCTGACCGGGACAGGGGGGATCGGGGAGCTGTTTTTT. This encodes CASSLTGTGGIGELFF.

This chain links TRBV5-1 with TRBJ1-2; D is undetermined. Trimming cost V 0 bases and J 8 bases, with 14 bases left between them. Germline V gene sequence: CDR1 SGHRS, CDR2 YFSETQ. This CDR3 has 14 residues. DNA of the CDR3: TGCGCCAGCAGCTTGGCGGCAGACACTTGGGGCTACACCTTC. It specifies CASSLAADTWGYTF.

A remark on this clone: At one boundary the junction diverges from the germline segment, which might be a read error. The chain uses TRBV6-5 and TRBJ2-2, with a possible D match to TRBD2 (5 bases). The V gene's germline CDR1 is MNHEY and CDR2 SVGAGI. CDR3 length equals 15 residues. The CDR3 DNA sequence: TGTGCCAGCAGTAACTCGGGGAGAGACACCGGGGAGCTGTTTTTT. Amino acid sequence: CASSNSGRDTGELFF.

In this sample, this clone turned up a few times. CDR3 residues: CASSTGTSSYNEQFF. The CDR3 DNA sequence: TGTGCCAGCAGCACCGGGACTAGCTCCTACAATGAGCAGTTCTTC. The gene calls are TRBV6-4 and TRBJ2-1, with 8 bases identical to TRBD2. The CDR3 is made up of 15 amino acids. The V gene's germline CDR1 is MRHNA and CDR2 SNTAGT. V lost 6 bases and J lost 0; bases outside the gene matches: 4.

The V gene is TRBV5-1, the J gene TRBJ2-1; 10 bases are shared with TRBD2. Germline trimming cut 7 bases from V and 2 bases from J; bases unmatched to any gene: 9. The V gene's germline CDR1 is SGHRS and CDR2 YFSETQ. The CDR3 totals 16 residues. The CDR3 region has the DNA TGCGCCAGCGGATCGACTAGCGGGCTCACCTACAATGAGCAGTTCTTC. Protein sequence: CASGSTSGLTYNEQFF.

This rearrangement joins TRBV7-2 to TRBJ2-3; TRBD2 might be the D (5 bases). Trimming pared 6 bases from V and 2 bases from J, leaving 18 bases between. CDR1 is SGHTA and CDR2 is FQGNSA in the germline V gene. The CDR3 length is 16 residues. The CDR3 here is CASSPYASGPTDTQYF. CDR3 nucleotides: TGTGCCAGCAGTCCATATGCCAGCGGTCCCACAGATACGCAGTATTTT.

The chain joins TRBV20-1 to TRBJ2-5; no clear D. Germline CDR1 is DFQATT and CDR2 is SNEGSKA (reference sequence). The CDR3 extends over 11 amino acids. Trimming stripped 7 bases from V and 2 bases from J, with 8 bases between. In DNA form, the CDR3 reads TGCAGTGGCACTTTTCAAGAGACCCAGTACTTC. This encodes CSGTFQETQYF.

This clone appeared once. The V and J genes are TRBV28 and TRBJ1-2; 8 nucleotides align to TRBD1. V was pared by 2 bases and J by 4 bases, with 6 bases of the junction left unmatched. Germline V CDR1 and CDR2: MDHEN, SYDVKM. The CDR3 spans 15 residues. The CDR3 nucleotides read TGTGCCAGCAGTTTAGTGGGACAGGTGGCCTATGGCTACACCTTC. Protein product: CASSLVGQVAYGYTF.

As concerns this clone: The same CDR3 is also encoded by other DNA sequences in this sample. The DNA of the CDR3 is TGCAGCGTTGGGGGGCGGACTGAAGCTTTCTTT. Its translation: CSVGGRTEAFF. The chain joins TRBV29-1 to TRBJ1-1, with D possibly being TRBD1 (6 bases). The length of the CDR3 is 11 residues. The V end lost 4 bases, the J end lost 5 bases, and 8 bases lay between the germline ends. The germline V gene encodes CDR1 SQVTM and CDR2 ANQGSEA.

This clone was counted a few times. The genes are TRBV6-5 and TRBJ2-7; 10 nucleotides match TRBD2. In germline, CDR1 is MNHEY, CDR2 SVGAGI. With V trimmed by 8 bases and J by 4 bases, 11 bases remained unmatched. CDR3 length: 15 residues. The CDR3 region is CASALAGLAFYEQYF. The DNA of the CDR3 is TGTGCCAGCGCTCTTGCGGGACTAGCGTTTTACGAGCAGTACTTC.

The rearrangement joins TRBV6-1 to TRBJ2-1; 13 bases align to TRBD2. The CDR3 loop spans 15 amino acids. V shed 6 bases, J shed 10 bases, and the junction held 9 bases outside the gene matches. CDR1 is MNHNS, CDR2 SASEGT, per germline. The CDR3 loop reads CASSPGTSGTKEQFF. CDR3 coding DNA: TGTGCCAGCAGCCCAGGGACTAGCGGGACGAAAGAGCAGTTCTTC.

This clone was detected a few times. V usage is TRBV7-2 and J usage is TRBJ2-5; TRBD2 matches 9 bases. Per the germline V gene, CDR1 is SGHTA and CDR2 is FQGNSA. J was trimmed by 2 bases and V by 1 base; bases with no gene match: 5. The CDR3 is 16 residues long. CDR3 DNA: TGTGCCAGCAGCTTAGGGACTAGCGCGAAACAAGAGACCCAGTACTTC. The encoded protein is CASSLGTSAKQETQYF.

The chain recombines TRBV28 with TRBJ2-7; D might be TRBD2 (6 bases). This CDR3 region has 13 residues. Germline lookup yields CDR1 MDHEN and CDR2 SYDVKM. V lost 4 bases, J lost 7 bases, and 14 bases lay in between. The CDR3 nucleotides read TGTGCCAGCAGTTATGCGGGACCTCTAGAGCAGTACTTC. Translating it yields CASSYAGPLEQYF.

This clone was recorded once. This chain uses TRBV6-6 with TRBJ1-5, with a weak D call TRBD1 (6 bases). Germline V lookup: CDR1 MNHNY, CDR2 SVGAGI (reference sequence). The CDR3 runs 15 residues. V was cut by 2 bases and J by 4 bases, with 12 bases left in between. The DNA of the CDR3 is TGTGCCAGCAGTTACCATTTGGGACAAAATCAGCCCCAGCATTTT. It translates to CASSYHLGQNQPQHF.

The J gene is TRBJ2-7, the V gene TRBV5-4; TRBD2 is a possible D gene (5 bases). The CDR3 runs 13 residues. V lost 0 bases to trimming and J lost 4 bases, with 8 bases between them. Germline V CDR1 and CDR2: SGHNT, YYREEE (reference sequence). DNA of the CDR3: TGTGCCAGCAGCTTGGTCGGCGGGTACGAGCAGTACTTC. It translates to CASSLVGGYEQYF.

In this sample, this clone turned up once. The chain is built from TRBV11-2 and TRBJ2-5; possibly TRBD2 for D (5 bases). Trimming pared 3 bases from V and 4 bases from J, leaving 6 bases between. The CDR3 consists of 12 residues. Looked up from germline, CDR1 is SGHAT and CDR2 is FQNNGV. DNA of the CDR3: TGTGCCAGCAGCTTTGGAGGAGAGACCCAGTACTTC. Translating it yields CASSFGGETQYF.

The J gene is TRBJ2-1, the V gene TRBV28; the match to TRBD2 covers 10 bases. The germline CDR1 and CDR2 sequences are MDHEN and SYDVKM. Losses at the gene ends were 5 bases for V and 4 bases for J; bases not matched to a gene: 11. The CDR3 loop spans 17 amino acids. CDR3 DNA sequence: TGTGCCAGCAGTCCCCTAGCGGGAGTCCCCGAGTACAATGAGCAGTTCTTC. This codes for CASSPLAGVPEYNEQFF.

V is TRBV7-2 and J is TRBJ2-5; TRBD2 agrees at 14 bases. The CDR3 consists of 17 residues. Germline CDR1 is SGHTA and CDR2 is FQGNSA. The V gene end was trimmed by 4 bases and the J gene end by 0 bases; junction bases not matched to a gene: 4. This CDR3 is CASSSGTSGRYQETQYF. The CDR3 region has the DNA TGTGCCAGCAGCTCAGGGACTAGCGGGAGATACCAAGAGACCCAGTACTTC.

V and J are TRBV7-2 and TRBJ2-1; 8 bases match TRBD2. The CDR3 is made up of 16 amino acids. Germline-derived CDR1 and CDR2 are SGHTA and FQGNSA. The ends lost 1 base at V and 4 bases at J; junction bases unmatched: 6. The CDR3 DNA follows: TGTGCCAGCAGCTTAGACGCTAGCGGGTTGTACAATGAGCAGTTCTTC. Translating it yields CASSLDASGLYNEQFF.

The chain joins TRBV27 to TRBJ1-1; D remains ambiguous. V was pared by 3 bases and J by 7 bases, with 6 bases between. CDR1 and CDR2 from the germline V gene are MNHEY and SMNVEV (reference sequence). CDR3 length equals 11 residues. CDR3 nucleotides: TGTGCCAGCAGTTTTGCCGGTGAAGCTTTCTTT. Translation: CASSFAGEAFF.

This clone was picked up a small number of times. The V gene is TRBV11-2, the J gene TRBJ2-5; 11 nucleotides agree with TRBD2. This CDR3 has 19 residues. V shed 0 bases and J 0 bases; nucleotides not matched to a gene: 9. Germline CDR1 is SGHAT and CDR2 is FQNNGV. The CDR3 reads CASSLDGLAGGGNQETQYF. CDR3 DNA: TGTGCCAGCAGCTTAGATGGGCTAGCGGGAGGTGGGAACCAAGAGACCCAGTACTTC.

This sequence joins TRBV7-2 and TRBJ2-5; 10 bases align to TRBD2. The CDR3 consists of 16 residues. After removal of 1 base from V and 4 bases from J, the junction contained 6 bases not matched to a gene. The V gene's germline CDR1 is SGHTA and CDR2 FQGNSA. CDR3 nucleotides: TGTGCCAGCAGCTTAGTGTCTAGCGGGAGCCGAGAGACCCAGTACTTC. Its protein is CASSLVSSGSRETQYF.

The chain joins TRBV4-3 to TRBJ2-1; tentatively, D is TRBD1 (5 bases). The CDR3 length is 18 residues. CDR1 and CDR2 from the germline V gene are LGHNA and YSLEER. V dropped 0 bases and J dropped 1 base, with 16 bases sitting between them. The CDR3 reads CASSQEGARVGSYNEQFF. Here the CDR3 DNA reads TGCGCCAGCAGCCAAGAAGGGGCACGAGTTGGATCCTACAATGAGCAGTTCTTC.

This clone was seen only a few times. The V call is TRBV30, the J call TRBJ2-1; 8 bases match TRBD2. Germline V gene sequence: CDR1 GTSNPN, CDR2 SVGIG (reference sequence). The CDR3 sequence is 14 residues long. Trimming removed 0 bases from V and 7 bases from J; junction bases left unmatched: 5. CDR3 region: CAWSVLGRGNEQFF. CDR3 sequence (DNA): TGTGCCTGGAGTGTACTCGGGAGGGGTAATGAGCAGTTCTTC.

This clone appeared once. This chain joins TRBV7-9 and TRBJ1-2, with TRBD1 as a possible D gene (5 bases). The germline V and J ends were trimmed by 1 base and 6 bases, with 12 bases remaining between them. The CDR3 contains 14 residues. Germline CDR1 SEHNR, CDR2 FQNEAQ (reference sequence). CDR3 region: CASSLDSVRDGYTF. The CDR3 DNA follows: TGTGCCAGCAGCTTAGACTCTGTCAGGGATGGCTACACCTTC. The full variable domain, rest sourced from reference TRBV7-9 and TRBJ1-2, is DTGVSQNPRHKITKRGQNVTFRCDPISEHNRLYWYRQTLGQGPEFLTYFQNEAQLEKSRLLSDRFSAERPKGSFSTLEIQRTEQGDSAMYLCASSLDSVRDGYTFGSGTRLTVV.

The sample holds one count of this clone. The chain employs TRBV7-2 and TRBJ1-4; weak D call: TRBD1 (6 bases). CDR3 length equals 15 residues. V lost 1 base to trimming and J lost 1 base, with 7 bases between them. Germline V CDR1 and CDR2: SGHTA, FQGNSA. The CDR3 reads CASSLVRGTNEKLFF. CDR3 nucleotides: TGTGCCAGCAGCTTAGTCAGGGGAACTAATGAAAAACTGTTTTTT.

The V and J genes are TRBV21-1 and TRBJ2-2; the table calls TRBD2, which could not be checked here. TRBV21-1 is tagged as a pseudogene. This CDR3 has 16 amino acids. CDR3 residues: CASSKFGLPNTGELFF. CDR3 DNA: TGTGCCAGCAGCAAATTCGGACTCCCGAACACCGGGGAGCTGTTTTTT.

Points on this clone: A read error may account for a junction end that differs from germline. The chain couples TRBV9 to TRBJ2-5, with D perhaps TRBD1 (6 bases). Looked up from germline, CDR1 is SGDLS and CDR2 is YYNGEE. The CDR3 sequence is 16 residues long. The DNA of the CDR3 is TGTGCCAGCAGCCCTTACACTCCCGGGACACAAGAAACCCAGTACTTC. The encoded protein is CASSPYTPGTQETQYF. The whole variable domain, filled in from reference TRBV9 and TRBJ2-5, reads DSGVTQTPKHLITATGQRVTLRCSPRSGDLSVYWYQQSLDQGLQFLIQYYNGEERAKGNILERFSAQQFPDLHSELNLSSLELGDSALYFCASSPYTPGTQETQYFGPGTRLLVL.

The chain joins TRBV18 to TRBJ2-1; 8 bases are a match to TRBD1. CDR3 length: 15 amino acids. V lost 4 bases, J lost 7 bases, and 9 bases stayed unmatched. The germline V gene has CDR1 KGHSH and CDR2 LQKENI. The DNA for the CDR3 is TGTGCCAGCTCACACCCGGGACAGGTAATGAATGAGCAGTTCTTC. Translated, it gives CASSHPGQVMNEQFF.

The chain is built from TRBV4-2 and TRBJ1-1, with D hard to call. V was pared by 0 bases and J by 10 bases, with 12 bases between. The CDR3 spans 13 residues. Germline CDR1 reads LGHNA; CDR2 reads YNFKEQ. The CDR3 loop reads CASSQERALTAFF. CDR3 DNA sequence: TGTGCCAGCAGCCAAGAGAGGGCACTCACAGCTTTCTTT.